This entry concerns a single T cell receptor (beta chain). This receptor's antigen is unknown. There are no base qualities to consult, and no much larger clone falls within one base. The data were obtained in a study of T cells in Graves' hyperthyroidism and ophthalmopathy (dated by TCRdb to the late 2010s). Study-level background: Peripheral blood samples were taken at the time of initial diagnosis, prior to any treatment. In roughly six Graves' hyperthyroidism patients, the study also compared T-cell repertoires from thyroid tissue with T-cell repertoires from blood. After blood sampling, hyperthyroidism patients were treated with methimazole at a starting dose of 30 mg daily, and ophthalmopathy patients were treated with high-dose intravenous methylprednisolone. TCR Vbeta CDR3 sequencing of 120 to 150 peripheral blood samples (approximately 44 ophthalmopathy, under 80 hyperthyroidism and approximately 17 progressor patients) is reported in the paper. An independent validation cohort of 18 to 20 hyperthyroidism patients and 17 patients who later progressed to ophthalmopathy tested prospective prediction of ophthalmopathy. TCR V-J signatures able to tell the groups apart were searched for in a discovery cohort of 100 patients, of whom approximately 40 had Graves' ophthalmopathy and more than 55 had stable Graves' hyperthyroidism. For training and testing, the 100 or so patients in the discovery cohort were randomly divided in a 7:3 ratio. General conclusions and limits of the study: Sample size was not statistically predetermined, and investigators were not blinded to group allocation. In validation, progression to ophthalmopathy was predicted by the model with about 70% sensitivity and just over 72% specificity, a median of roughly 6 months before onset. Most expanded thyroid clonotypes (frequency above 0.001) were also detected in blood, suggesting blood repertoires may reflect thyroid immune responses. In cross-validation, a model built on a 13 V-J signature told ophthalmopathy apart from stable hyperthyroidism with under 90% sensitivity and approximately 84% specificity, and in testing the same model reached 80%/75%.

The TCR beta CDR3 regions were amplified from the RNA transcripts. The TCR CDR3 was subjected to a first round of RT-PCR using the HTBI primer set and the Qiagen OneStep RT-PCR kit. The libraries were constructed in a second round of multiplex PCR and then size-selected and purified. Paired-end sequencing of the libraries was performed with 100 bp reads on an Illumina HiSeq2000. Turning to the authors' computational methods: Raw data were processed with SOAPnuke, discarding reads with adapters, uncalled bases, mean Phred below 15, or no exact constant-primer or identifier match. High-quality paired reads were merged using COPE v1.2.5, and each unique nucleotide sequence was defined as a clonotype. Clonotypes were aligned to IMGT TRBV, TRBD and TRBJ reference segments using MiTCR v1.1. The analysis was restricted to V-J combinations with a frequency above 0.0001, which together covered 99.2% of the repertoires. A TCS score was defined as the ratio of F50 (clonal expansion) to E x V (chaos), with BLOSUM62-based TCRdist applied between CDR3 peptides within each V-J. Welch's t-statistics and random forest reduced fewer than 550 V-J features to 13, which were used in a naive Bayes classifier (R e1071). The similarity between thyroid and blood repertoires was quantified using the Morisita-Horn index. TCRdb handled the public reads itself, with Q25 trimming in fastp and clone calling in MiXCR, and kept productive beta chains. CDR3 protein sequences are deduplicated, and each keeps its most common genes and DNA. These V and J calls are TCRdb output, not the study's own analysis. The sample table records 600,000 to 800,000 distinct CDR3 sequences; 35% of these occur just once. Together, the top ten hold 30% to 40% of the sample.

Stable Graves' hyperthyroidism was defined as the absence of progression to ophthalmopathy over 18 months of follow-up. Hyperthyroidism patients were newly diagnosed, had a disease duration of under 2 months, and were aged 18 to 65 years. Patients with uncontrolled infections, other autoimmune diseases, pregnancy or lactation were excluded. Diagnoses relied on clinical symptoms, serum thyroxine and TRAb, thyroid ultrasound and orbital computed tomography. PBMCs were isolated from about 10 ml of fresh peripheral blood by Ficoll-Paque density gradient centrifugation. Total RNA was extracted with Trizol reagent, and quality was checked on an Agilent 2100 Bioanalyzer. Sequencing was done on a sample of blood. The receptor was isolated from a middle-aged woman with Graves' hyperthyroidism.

The nucleotide sequence is TGTGCCAGCAGCCGTCGGGGGCGCGACTATGGCTACACCTTC. It specifies CASSRRGRDYGYTF. The sequence links TRBV7-9 to TRBJ1-2, with TRBD1 as a weak D call on 6 bases. CDR1 and CDR2, looked up from the germline V gene (reference sequence), are SEHNR and FQNEAQ. The V and J ends are trimmed by 5 bases and 3 bases, leaving 13 bases between them. Including the terminal cysteine and phenylalanine, the CDR3 comprises 14 residues. CDR3 DNA only is kept here, 42 bases in frame from base 1.